The clone carrying this T cell receptor (beta chain) was seen a handful of times. This sample was included in a study of spatial heterogeneity in lung cancer. Time point here: sample taken at primary tumor resection. The study sequenced unsorted whole RNA from tumor, nontumor lung or frozen PBMC. Between the trimmed V and J ends, which lost 1 base and 8 bases, there was a span of 14 bases. The CDR3 is 14 residues long. In germline, CDR1 is SGHTA, CDR2 FQGTGA. A single record per CDR3 protein comes from TCRdb applying MiXCR to the 5' RACE reads. Altogether some 8,700 distinct CDR3 sequences are present, approximately 8% being singletons, with the ten largest covering roughly 30%.

The chain uses TRBV7-3 and TRBJ1-1; D call uncertain. Sequences were derived from PBMCs, sampled at surgery. The receptor was derived from a female donor with early-stage non-small cell lung cancer. The CDR3 region has the DNA TGTGCCAGCAGCTTAAACGGGGAGGTGAGGGAAGCTTTCTTT. As protein: CASSLNGEVREAFF.